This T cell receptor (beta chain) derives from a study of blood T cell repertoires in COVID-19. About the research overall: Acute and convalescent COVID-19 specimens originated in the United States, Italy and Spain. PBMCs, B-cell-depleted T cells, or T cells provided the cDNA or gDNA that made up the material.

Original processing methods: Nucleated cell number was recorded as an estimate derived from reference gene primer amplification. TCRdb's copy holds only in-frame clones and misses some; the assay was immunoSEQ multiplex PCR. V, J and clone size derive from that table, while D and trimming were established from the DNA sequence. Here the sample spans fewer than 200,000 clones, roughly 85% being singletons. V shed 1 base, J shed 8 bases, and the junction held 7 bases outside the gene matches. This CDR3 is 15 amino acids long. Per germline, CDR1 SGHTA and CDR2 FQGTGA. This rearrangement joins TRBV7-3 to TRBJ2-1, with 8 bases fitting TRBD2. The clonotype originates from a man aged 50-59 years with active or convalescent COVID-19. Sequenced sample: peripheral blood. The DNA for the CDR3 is TGTGCCAGCAGCTTAAGGCCTAGCGGGTTAGATGAGCAGTTCTTC. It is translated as CASSLRPSGLDEQFF.